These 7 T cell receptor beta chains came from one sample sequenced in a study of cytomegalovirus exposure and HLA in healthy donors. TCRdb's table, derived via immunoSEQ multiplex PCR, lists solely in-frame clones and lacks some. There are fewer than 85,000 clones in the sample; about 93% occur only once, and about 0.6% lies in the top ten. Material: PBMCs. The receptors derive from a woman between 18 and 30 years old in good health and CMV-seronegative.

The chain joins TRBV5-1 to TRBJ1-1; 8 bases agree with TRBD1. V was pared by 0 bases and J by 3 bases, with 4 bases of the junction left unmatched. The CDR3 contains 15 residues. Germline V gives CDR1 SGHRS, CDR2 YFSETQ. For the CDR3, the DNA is TGCGCCAGCAGCTTGGGGGGACAGGTTTACACTGAAGCTTTCTTT. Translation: CASSLGGQVYTEAFF.

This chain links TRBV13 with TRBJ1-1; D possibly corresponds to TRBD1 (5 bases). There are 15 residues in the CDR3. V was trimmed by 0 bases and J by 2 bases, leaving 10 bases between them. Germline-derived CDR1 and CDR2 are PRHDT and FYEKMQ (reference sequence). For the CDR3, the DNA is TGTGCCAGCAGCTTAGGCGACAGACAAAACACTGAAGCTTTCTTT. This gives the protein CASSLGDRQNTEAFF.

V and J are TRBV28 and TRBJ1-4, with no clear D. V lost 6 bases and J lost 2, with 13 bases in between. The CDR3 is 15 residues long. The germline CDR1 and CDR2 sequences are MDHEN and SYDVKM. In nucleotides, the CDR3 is TGTGCCAGCAGCCCCTTCGACGGGACTAATGAAAAACTGTTTTTT. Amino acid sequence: CASSPFDGTNEKLFF. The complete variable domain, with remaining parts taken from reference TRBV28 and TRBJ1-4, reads DVKVTQSSRYLVKRTGEKVFLECVQDMDHENMFWYRQDPGLGLRLIYFSYDVKMKEKGDIPEGYSVSREKKERFSLILESASTNQTSMYLCASSPFDGTNEKLFFGSGTQLSVL.

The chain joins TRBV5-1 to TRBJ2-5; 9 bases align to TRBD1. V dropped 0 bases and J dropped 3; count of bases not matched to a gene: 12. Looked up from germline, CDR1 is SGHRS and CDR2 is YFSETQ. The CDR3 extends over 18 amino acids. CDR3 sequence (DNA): TGCGCCAGCAGCTTGGTGCCCCCGGGACAGGGTATCAAAGAGACCCAGTACTTC. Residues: CASSLVPPGQGIKETQYF.

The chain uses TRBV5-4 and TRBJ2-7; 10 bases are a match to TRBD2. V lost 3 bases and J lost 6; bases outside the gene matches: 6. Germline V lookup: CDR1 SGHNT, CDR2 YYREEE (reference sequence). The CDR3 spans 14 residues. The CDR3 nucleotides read TGTGCCAGCAGCTACCAGCGGGGGGGCCGCGAGCAGTACTTC. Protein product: CASSYQRGGREQYF.

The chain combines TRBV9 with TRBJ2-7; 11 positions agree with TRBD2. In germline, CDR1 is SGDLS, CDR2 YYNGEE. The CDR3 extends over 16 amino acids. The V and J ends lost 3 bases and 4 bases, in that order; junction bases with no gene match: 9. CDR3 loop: CASSDGETSGIYEQYF. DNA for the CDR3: TGTGCCAGCAGCGATGGGGAGACTAGCGGGATATACGAGCAGTACTTC.

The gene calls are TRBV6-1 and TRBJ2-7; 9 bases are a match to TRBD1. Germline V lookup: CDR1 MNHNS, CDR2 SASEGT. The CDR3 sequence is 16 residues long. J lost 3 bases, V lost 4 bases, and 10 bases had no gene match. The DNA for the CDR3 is TGTGCCAGCAGTGCCCAGCATCCGGGACAGGGCTACGAGCAGTACTTC. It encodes CASSAQHPGQGYEQYF.